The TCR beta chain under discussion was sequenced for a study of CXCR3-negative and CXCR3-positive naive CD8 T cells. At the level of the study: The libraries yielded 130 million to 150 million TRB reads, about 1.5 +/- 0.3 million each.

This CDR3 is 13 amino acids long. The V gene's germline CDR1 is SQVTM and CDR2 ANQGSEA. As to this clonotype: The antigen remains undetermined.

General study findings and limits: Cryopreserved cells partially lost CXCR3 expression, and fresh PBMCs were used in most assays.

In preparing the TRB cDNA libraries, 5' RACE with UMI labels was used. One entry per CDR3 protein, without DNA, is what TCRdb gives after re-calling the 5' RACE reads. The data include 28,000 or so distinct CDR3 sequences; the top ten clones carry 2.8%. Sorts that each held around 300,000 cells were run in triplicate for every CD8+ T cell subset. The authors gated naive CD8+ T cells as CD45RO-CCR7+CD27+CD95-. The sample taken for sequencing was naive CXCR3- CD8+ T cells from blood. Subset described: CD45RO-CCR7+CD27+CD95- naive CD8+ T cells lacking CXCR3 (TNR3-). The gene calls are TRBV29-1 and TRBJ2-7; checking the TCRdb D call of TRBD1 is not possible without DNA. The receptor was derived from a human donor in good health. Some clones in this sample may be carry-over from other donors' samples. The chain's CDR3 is CSVERTGPNEQYF.